This passage covers 26 T cell receptor beta chains from one sample sequenced in a study of shared clonotypes between healthy human individuals. Some clones are missing from TCRdb's copy, which holds only in-frame ones; the method was immunoSEQ multiplex PCR. There are about 2.4 million clones in the sample; approximately 93% occur only once, and 0.36% lies in the top ten. The sample taken for sequencing was naive CD4+ T cells from PBMCs. The subset was: CD45RA+ positively selected. These receptors all come from a man between 18 and 29 years old in good health. Some clones in this sample may be carry-over from other donors' samples.

The gene calls are TRBV7-2 and TRBJ1-2; D ambiguous. The germline CDR1 and CDR2 sequences are SGHTA and FQGNSA. Trimming pared 2 bases from V and 5 bases from J, leaving 12 bases between. CDR3 size: 14 residues. The CDR3 here is CASSLFDGEYGYTF. The CDR3 region has the DNA TGTGCCAGCAGCTTATTCGACGGCGAATATGGCTACACCTTC.

This clone is a singleton in its sample. The chain has TRBV11-3 and TRBJ2-7, with D maybe TRBD1 (5 bases). V lost 5 bases to trimming and J lost 7 bases, with 9 bases between them. The CDR3 is 11 residues long. Germline-derived CDR1 and CDR2 are SGHNT and YENEEA. The CDR3 loop reads CASSQGKEQYF. DNA of the CDR3: TGTGCCAGCAGCCAGGGAAAGGAGCAGTACTTC. Together with reference TRBV11-3 and TRBJ2-7, the CDR3 gives the full variable domain: EAGVVQSPRYKIIEKKQPVAFWCNPISGHNTLYWYLQNLGQGPELLIRYENEEAVDDSQLPKDRFSAERLKGVDSTLKIQPAELGDSAVYLCASSQGKEQYFGPGTRLTVT.

The CDR3 region is CASSTLAGVIYEQYF. The CDR3 DNA reads as TGTGCCAGTAGCACTCTAGCGGGAGTAATCTACGAGCAGTACTTC. The chain uses TRBV19 and TRBJ2-7, with TRBD2 identical over 10 bases. V shed 6 bases and J 3 bases; nucleotides not matched to a gene: 8. The CDR3 runs to 15 residues. CDR1 and CDR2 (germline): LNHDA, SQIVND (reference sequence).

V usage is TRBV9 and J usage is TRBJ2-1; the D is unclear. CDR3 length equals 12 residues. The germline CDR1 and CDR2 sequences are SGDLS and YYNGEE. The ends were cut back, 0 bases at V and 15 bases at J, with 13 bases in the middle. The CDR3 region is CASSVVSGVPFF. The CDR3 nucleotides are TGTGCCAGCAGCGTAGTCTCTGGGGTTCCGTTCTTC.

Only one count was recorded for this clone. The chain links TRBV27 to TRBJ2-1; 10 nucleotides align to TRBD1. This CDR3 has 16 residues. From germline, CDR1 is MNHEY and CDR2 SMNVEV (reference sequence). After removal of 7 bases from V and 9 bases from J, the junction contained 15 bases not matched to a gene. CDR3 nucleotide sequence: TGTGCCAGCACTGGCCGACAGGGGGCCCCCGGAGGTGAGCAGTTCTTC. This translates into CASTGRQGAPGGEQFF.

The chain links TRBV9 to TRBJ1-4; 8 nucleotides line up with TRBD1. This CDR3 is 15 amino acids long. Germline CDR1 reads SGDLS; CDR2 reads YYNGEE. With V trimmed by 0 bases and J by 6 bases, 4 bases remained unmatched. The chain's CDR3 is CASSVDDRGYEKLFF. The CDR3 bases are TGTGCCAGCAGCGTAGATGACAGGGGTTATGAAAAACTGTTTTTT.

This clone was found a few times. The chain employs TRBV7-2 and TRBJ1-1; D is possibly TRBD1 (6 bases). From germline, CDR1 is SGHTA and CDR2 FQGNSA. The CDR3 is 13 amino acids. The V and J ends lost 2 bases and 8 bases respectively, with 12 bases between them. The CDR3 protein is CASSLNRVGEAFF. The CDR3 DNA follows: TGTGCCAGCAGCTTAAACAGGGTGGGAGAAGCTTTCTTT.

This chain uses TRBV30 with TRBJ2-2, with 13 bases aligning to TRBD2. In germline, CDR1 is GTSNPN, CDR2 SVGIG (reference sequence). With V trimmed by 5 bases and J by 6 bases, 6 bases remained unmatched. CDR3 size: 15 residues. CDR3 loop: CAWLLAGGRSGELFF. Written as DNA, the CDR3 is TGTGCCTGGTTACTAGCGGGAGGGCGTTCCGGGGAGCTGTTTTTT.

The chain combines TRBV4-1 with TRBJ2-2; 8 bases are shared with TRBD1. Unmatched junction bases numbered 6, after V lost 5 bases and J lost 7 bases. This CDR3 has 14 residues. The V gene's germline CDR1 is MGHRA and CDR2 YSYEKL. CDR3 coding DNA: TGCGCCAGCAGCTCGGGACAGGCGGTCGGGGAGCTGTTTTTT. Protein sequence: CASSSGQAVGELFF.

The genes are TRBV5-8 and TRBJ1-2, with D unresolved. Germline CDR1 SGHTS, CDR2 YDEGEE. There are 12 residues in the CDR3. Trimming stripped 3 bases from V and 7 bases from J, with 10 bases between. The CDR3 sequence is CASSSPVGGYTF. CDR3 DNA sequence: TGTGCCAGCAGCTCCCCCGTGGGTGGCTACACCTTC.

J is TRBJ2-1 and V is TRBV15; TRBD2 agrees at 7 bases. Trimming cost V 5 bases and J 1 base; bases outside gene matches: 8. Germline CDR1 reads LNHNV; CDR2 reads YYDKDF (reference sequence). The CDR3 is made up of 16 amino acids. The chain's CDR3 is CATSPSPAGSYNEQFF. The CDR3 nucleotides read TGTGCCACCAGCCCTAGCCCAGCGGGATCCTACAATGAGCAGTTCTTC. Looking up the rest from reference TRBV15 and TRBJ2-1 gives the full variable domain: DAMVIQNPRYQVTQFGKPVTLSCSQTLNHNVMYWYQQKSSQAPKLLFHYYDKDFNNEADTPDNFQSRRPNTSFCFLDIRSPGLGDTAMYLCATSPSPAGSYNEQFFGPGTRLTVL.

The V call is TRBV18, the J call TRBJ1-5, with D unresolved. Germline-derived CDR1 and CDR2 are KGHSH and LQKENI. V was shortened by 3 bases and J by 9 bases, with 15 bases between the two germline ends. The CDR3 extends over 14 amino acids. The DNA of the CDR3 is TGTGCCAGCTCACCCGTGGACGGAGAAGGGCCCCAGCATTTT. It is translated as CASSPVDGEGPQHF.

CDR3 loop: CASSPRQGTANYGYTF. The DNA for the CDR3 is TGTGCCAGCAGCCCCCGACAGGGAACCGCTAACTATGGCTACACCTTC. The rearrangement joins TRBV14 to TRBJ1-2, with TRBD1 matching 7 bases. The germline V gene encodes CDR1 SGHDN and CDR2 FVKESK. The length of the CDR3 is 16 residues. Trimming took 4 bases from V and 0 from J; bases not matched to a gene: 8.

This chain links TRBV9 with TRBJ2-2; 11 bases map to TRBD2. The CDR3 extends over 18 amino acids. The germline gives CDR1 SGDLS, CDR2 YYNGEE. The ends lost 7 bases at V and 4 bases at J; junction bases unmatched: 15. The chain's CDR3 is CASGPGGSGRAGTGELFF. CDR3 DNA sequence: TGTGCCAGCGGCCCTGGGGGTAGCGGGAGGGCCGGCACCGGGGAGCTGTTTTTT. The complete variable domain, with remaining parts taken from reference TRBV9 and TRBJ2-2, reads DSGVTQTPKHLITATGQRVTLRCSPRSGDLSVYWYQQSLDQGLQFLIQYYNGEERAKGNILERFSAQQFPDLHSELNLSSLELGDSALYFCASGPGGSGRAGTGELFFGEGSRLTVL.

V gene TRBV9 combines with J gene TRBJ2-1; D remains unclear. V lost 2 bases to trimming and J lost 2 bases, with 11 bases between them. The germline V gene encodes CDR1 SGDLS and CDR2 YYNGEE. The CDR3 extends over 15 amino acids. CDR3 bases: TGTGCCAGCAGCGTCGACCCTTTAACCTACAATGAGCAGTTCTTC. Protein sequence: CASSVDPLTYNEQFF.

The chain combines TRBV6-6 with TRBJ2-7; possible D gene TRBD1, 5 bases. CDR1 is MNHNY, CDR2 SVGAGI, per germline (reference sequence). Deletions cut 0 bases from V and 0 bases from J, with 12 bases between. The CDR3 extends over 16 amino acids. The CDR3 DNA reads TGTGCCAGCAGTTACTCTCGGGCAGGGTCCTCCTACGAGCAGTACTTC. This gives the protein CASSYSRAGSSYEQYF.

This clone has more than one count but fewer than ten. The gene calls are TRBV27 and TRBJ1-1; no reliable D call. V shed 3 bases and J shed 6 bases, with 8 bases lying between them. This CDR3 contains 12 residues. Germline values: CDR1 MNHEY, CDR2 SMNVEV (reference sequence). The CDR3, as DNA: TGTGCCAGCAGTTTCCGTTTCCCTGAAGCTTTCTTT. Amino acids: CASSFRFPEAFF.

The chain employs TRBV5-4 and TRBJ1-2; D uncertain. CDR3 length: 13 amino acids. In germline, CDR1 is SGHNT, CDR2 YYREEE (reference sequence). V was shortened by 0 bases and J by 4 bases, with 7 bases between the two germline ends. In nucleotides, the CDR3 is TGTGCCAGCAGCTTGGACAGTCCCTATGGCTACACCTTC. Amino acids: CASSLDSPYGYTF. The full variable domain, in which reference TRBV5-4 and TRBJ1-2 provide the parts outside the CDR3, is ETGVTQSPTHLIKTRGQQVTLRCSSQSGHNTVSWYQQALGQGPQFIFQYYREEENGRGNFPPRFSGLQFPNYSSELNVNALELDDSALYLCASSLDSPYGYTFGSGTRLTVV.

This sequence joins TRBV2 and TRBJ2-5; 7 nucleotides align to TRBD2. The CDR3 contains 13 residues. Germline trimming cut 6 bases from V and 0 bases from J; bases unmatched to any gene: 1. The germline CDR1 and CDR2 sequences are SNHLY and FYNNEI. The CDR3 is CASSAGDQETQYF. The DNA of the CDR3 is TGTGCCAGCAGCGCGGGGGACCAAGAGACCCAGTACTTC.

The chain is built from TRBV13 and TRBJ2-2; D perhaps matches TRBD1 (6 bases). Per germline, CDR1 PRHDT and CDR2 FYEKMQ (reference sequence). Between the trimmed V and J ends, which lost 5 bases and 3 bases, there was a span of 16 bases. CDR3 length: 16 residues. This CDR3 is CASSPNQGLYTGELFF. The CDR3 coding sequence is TGTGCCAGCAGCCCAAACCAGGGGTTGTACACCGGGGAGCTGTTTTTT.

With regard to this clone: The identical CDR3 is also encoded by other nucleotide sequences in the sample. The gene calls are TRBV2 and TRBJ2-1, with 10 nucleotides matching TRBD1. Trimming at V came to 8 bases and at J to 1 base, leaving 2 bases not matched to a gene. Per germline, CDR1 SNHLY and CDR2 FYNNEI. The CDR3 covers 14 residues. Here the CDR3 DNA reads TGTGCCAGCTCGGGACAGGGGTCCTACAATGAGCAGTTCTTC. Translating gives CASSGQGSYNEQFF.

The V and J genes are TRBV5-1 and TRBJ2-1; D is perhaps TRBD1 (6 bases). Looked up from germline, CDR1 is SGHRS and CDR2 is YFSETQ. The CDR3 runs to 15 residues. V lost 1 base and J 10 bases, leaving 18 bases between the germline ends. CDR3 coding DNA: TGCGCCAGCAGCTTGCGGGACACCCGAGTCGGGGAGCAGTTCTTC. Residues: CASSLRDTRVGEQFF.

The V call is TRBV7-9, the J call TRBJ2-7; 8 bases are a match to TRBD1. Germline V CDR1 and CDR2: SEHNR, FQNEAQ (reference sequence). The junction had 8 bases not matched to a gene; V was cut back by 5 bases and J by 2 bases. CDR3 length equals 15 residues. In DNA form, the CDR3 reads TGTGCCAGCAGCGTTCCCGGGACAGGAGCCTACGAGCAGTACTTC. It specifies CASSVPGTGAYEQYF.

The V and J genes are TRBV10-1 and TRBJ2-1; D call uncertain. CDR1 is WNHNN and CDR2 is SYGVQD in the germline V gene (reference sequence). CDR3 size: 16 residues. V gave up 3 bases and J gave up 0 bases, with 12 bases separating them. The CDR3 protein is CASSDRSASSYNEQFF. The CDR3 nucleotides read TGCGCCAGCAGTGATCGATCAGCGAGCTCCTACAATGAGCAGTTCTTC.

The rearrangement links TRBV5-6 to TRBJ1-1; TRBD1 matches at 8 bases. Germline V lookup: CDR1 SGHDT, CDR2 YYEEEE. The CDR3 loop spans 15 amino acids. With V trimmed by 4 bases and J by 5 bases, 10 bases remained unmatched. As DNA, the CDR3 is TGTGCCAGCAGCGGGGGGACAGGTCTTACGACTGAAGCTTTCTTT. Residues: CASSGGTGLTTEAFF. The full variable domain, rest sourced from reference TRBV5-6 and TRBJ1-1, is DAGVTQSPTHLIKTRGQQVTLRCSPKSGHDTVSWYQQALGQGPQFIFQYYEEEERQRGNFPDRFSGHQFPNYSSELNVNALLLGDSALYLCASSGGTGLTTEAFFGQGTRLTVV.

The chain links TRBV7-2 to TRBJ2-5, with 9 bases that match TRBD1. Per germline, CDR1 SGHTA and CDR2 FQGNSA. Trimming cost V 5 bases and J 4 bases; bases outside gene matches: 5. This CDR3 has 14 residues. The CDR3 nucleotides are TGTGCCAGCAGCCCCACAGGGGGCCCAGAGACCCAGTACTTC. This encodes CASSPTGGPETQYF.